This TCR beta chain emerged from a study of molecular identifiers for immune sequencing clone quantification (dated by TCRdb to 2016 to 2019). Context from the whole study: In a replicate experiment, RNA from about 21,000 or 97,000 naive CD8 T cells was split into five aliquots, four of which were sequenced. CD8 T cells were used in a methods study to benchmark molecular-identifier clustering-based TCR repertoire sequencing (MIDCIRS) and TCR RNA copy counting. Broader findings and caveats from the paper: Spiked-in Jurkat TCR RNA equivalent to a single cell was reported to be detectable even among over 800,000 naive CD8 T cells. The naive libraries included spiked-in Jurkat TCR RNA (10 copies' worth), and this RNA is not part of the donor repertoire. Highly expanded clone sizes could be underestimated if identical TCR molecules share a barcode. Modeling estimated 3 to 3.5 recovered TCR RNA copies per cell, compared with approximately 9.5 by digital PCR, which implies roughly 30% capture efficiency. Without barcode sub-clustering, chimeric consensus sequences inflated TCR diversity; chimeras reached as high as 47%. In CMV-specific effector cells, clones with more than 20 RNA copies contained over 97% of molecules, whereas in naive cells such clones contained under 1% of molecules.

Naive CD8 T cell libraries were made from around 18,000 to 910,000 sorted cells using 10%, 30% or 50% of purified RNA. Naive CD8 T cells, defined as CD8+CD4-CCR7+CD45RA+, were FACS-sorted into RLT Plus buffer on a BD FACSAria II. Detection sensitivity was tested by spiking Jurkat RNA equal to roughly 9 TCR copies' worth into samples containing about 20,000-1,100,000 naive CD8 T cells. CD8 T cells were enriched using RosetteSep CD8+ T Cell Enrichment Cocktail and Ficoll-Paque, and the enriched cells then underwent ACK red cell lysis. From the cysteine up to the phenylalanine, the CDR3 has a length of 15 residues. The CDR3 DNA has 45 bases and is translated from base 1. Based on the germline V gene, the CDR1 and CDR2 sequences are SGHVS and FNYEAQ. V loses 1 base of germline sequence and J loses 11 bases, and the interval between the two ends is 17 bases. The method behind the library was PCR. Instrument on record: NextSeq 500. Preparation of bulk TCR libraries followed a previously described approach, with the TCR primers listed in Table S5. Total RNA was purified with the Qiagen AllPrep DNA/RNA kit. Before analysis, reads from multiple sequencing runs of the same library were pooled. Per the source publication's procedure: Reads were retained only if their TCR constant sequence matched exactly, and those retained reads were trimmed to 150 nt and grouped according to their 12-nt molecular barcodes. Reads in each barcode group were sub-clustered using a 15% Levenshtein threshold, and a quality-weighted consensus sequence was built for each RNA molecule. Non-functional sequences were excluded, and lower-count sequences lying one edit away from another sequence were also excluded. Based on a fit of two negative binomial distributions, barcode sub-clusters having less than 20% of the maximum read count were discarded. The public reads were quality trimmed at Q25 with fastp and then assembled into clones with MiXCR by TCRdb, keeping productive beta chains. Every entry covers one CDR3 protein and lists the most common genes and DNA from its rows. TCRdb assigned the V and J calls; the authors' analysis was not used. The sample table lists around 300,000 distinct CDR3 sequences, roughly a quarter of them with a count of one. Clones ranked in the top ten supply around 0.74% of the sample.

This clonotype has at least ten counts. Its antigen target is currently unknown. The input lacks base qualities; no much larger clone sits a single base away. The clonotype comes from a human donor in good health. Some libraries in this study had Jurkat cell RNA spiked in. The sequence joins TRBV7-6 to TRBJ2-2, with no confident D gene call. Sequencing input: naive CD8+ T cells from blood, with Jurkat cell RNA spiked in. The cell subset or site label on this specimen signifies: FACS-sorted CD8+CD4-CCR7+CD45RA+ naive T cells. The CDR3 protein sequence reads: CASSLVPDPDEELFF. In nucleotides, the sequence is TGTGCCAGCAGCTTAGTCCCAGACCCCGACGAAGAGCTGTTTTTT.